This T cell receptor beta chain comes out of a study of cytomegalovirus exposure and HLA in healthy donors. The donors gave bone marrow, and they were healthy. This clone has only one observation. No antigen is known for it. This CDR3 has 13 amino acids. Germline CDR1 ENHRY, CDR2 SYGVKD. V trimming: 10 bases; J trimming: 5 bases; junction bases outside the gene matches: 7. This PCR relied on a set of 60 Vbeta primers and 13 Jbeta primers. Sequencing used immunoSEQ multiplex PCR; TCRdb keeps in-frame clones, though not all of them. This table holds fewer than 200,000 clones, approximately 84% found once. Study-level results: Researchers reportedly found TCR beta sequences accurately predicted most subjects' HLA-A and HLA-B alleles. A later analysis linked a missense DCLRE1C variant to TCR beta V- and J-gene trimming.

The chain carries TRBV10-3 and TRBJ2-1; 8 bases are shared with TRBD1. Sequencing was performed on PBMCs. The TCR originated in a woman aged 50 to 60 in good health and CMV-seropositive. CDR3 nucleotides: TGTGCCACTTCGGACAGGGACCACAATGAGCAGTTCTTC. Its translation is CATSDRDHNEQFF.